This TCR beta chain appears in the sequencing data of a study of blood T cells in healthy people across ages. This clonotype was detected only once. Antigen unknown. Whole-study findings and limits: Naive CD4+ cell counts and diversity both ran higher in long-lived than in aged donors.

Germline V CDR1 and CDR2: MNHEY, SVGEGT. The CDR3 loop spans 11 amino acids. The V end was cut by 5 bases, the J end by 7 bases, with 9 bases between. Whenever a sample was processed, at least 6.5 million PBMCs were isolated. A second PCR of 7 to 11 cycles used a sample-barcoded 5' primer and a J-beta primer mix. MiXCR, applied by TCRdb to the 5' RACE reads, yields one record per CDR3 protein. The profile shows 1.5 million to 1.9 million distinct CDR3 sequences, around 40% of them singletons. The genes are TRBV6-2 or TRBV6-3 and TRBJ2-7; D remains unclear. Sequencing was performed on blood. The TCR comes from a woman aged 18-29 years in good health. The CDR3: CASSAINEQYF. The CDR3 DNA reads as TGTGCCAGCAGTGCCATAAATGAGCAGTACTTC.